The entry that follows covers one T cell receptor (beta chain) sequence. TCRdb re-called the 5' RACE reads through MiXCR, storing one row per CDR3 protein. The sample consists of 1.5 million to 2 million distinct CDR3 sequences, roughly 35% of them appearing once. The sample comes from a study of identical twins. The ends lost 5 bases at V and 8 bases at J; junction bases unmatched: 8. CDR1 and CDR2 (germline): MDHEN, SYDVKM. This CDR3 is 15 amino acids long. This receptor was identified in a newborn girl in good health. The rearrangement links TRBV28 to TRBJ2-1, with 11 bases aligning to TRBD2. Specimen: cord blood. This chain's CDR3 is CASSILGTSGHEQFF. In DNA form, the CDR3 reads TGTGCCAGCAGTATACTCGGGACTAGCGGCCATGAGCAGTTCTTC.